These T cell receptor beta chains were read from a single sample in a study of T cells in Graves' hyperthyroidism and ophthalmopathy. MiXCR, run by TCRdb on the multiplex PCR reads, gives a single entry per CDR3 protein. The data show roughly 570,000 distinct CDR3 sequences, 15% to 18% seen once. Material for sequencing was blood. The receptors were sampled from a woman aged 25 to 39 with Graves' hyperthyroidism. The CDR3 runs from the conserved cysteine through the conserved F or W. D genes are given only for firm matches. A clone size is listed for some rows: how often the clone was seen (once, few, many), or a class if it is expanded.

abundance: many; d_gene: .; j_gene: TRBJ1-1; v_gene: TRBV25-1; CDR3aa: CASSQGRRTEAFF; CDR3nt: TGTGCCAGCAGTCAAGGGAGGAGGACTGAAGCTTTCTTT
abundance: few; d_gene: .; j_gene: TRBJ2-5; v_gene: TRBV7-2; CDR3aa: CASSQDSIRETQYF; CDR3nt: TGTGCCAGCAGCCAAGATTCTATTAGAGAGACCCAGTACTTC
abundance: few; d_gene: TRBD2; j_gene: TRBJ2-1; v_gene: TRBV11-3; CDR3aa: CASSSSGRADNEQFF; CDR3nt: TGTGCCAGCAGCTCCAGCGGGAGGGCCGATAATGAGCAGTTCTTC
abundance: .; d_gene: .; j_gene: TRBJ2-2; v_gene: TRBV29-1; CDR3aa: CSVEVRGYTGELFF; CDR3nt: TGCAGCGTTGAAGTCAGGGGATATACCGGGGAGCTGTTTTTT
abundance: many; d_gene: .; j_gene: TRBJ2-7; v_gene: TRBV11-2; CDR3aa: CASSLVGPEQYF; CDR3nt: TGTGCCAGCAGCTTAGTAGGACCCGAGCAGTACTTC
abundance: many; d_gene: .; j_gene: TRBJ1-1; v_gene: TRBV12-3/TRBV12-4; CDR3aa: CASTTSGGYLSINTEAFF; CDR3nt: TGTGCCAGCACCACCTCGGGAGGGTATCTCTCTATAAACACTGAAGCTTTCTTT
abundance: .; d_gene: TRBD1; j_gene: TRBJ2-7; v_gene: TRBV30; CDR3aa: CAWSWTGFFYEQYF; CDR3nt: TGTGCCTGGAGTTGGACAGGGTTTTTTTACGAGCAGTACTTC
abundance: .; d_gene: TRBD1; j_gene: TRBJ1-6; v_gene: TRBV9; CDR3aa: CASSGPRSSTGVNSPLHF; CDR3nt: TGTGCCAGCAGCGGCCCCAGATCCTCGACAGGGGTAAATTCACCCCTCCACTTT
abundance: .; d_gene: .; j_gene: TRBJ1-1; v_gene: TRBV30; CDR3aa: CAWGARGTEAFF; CDR3nt: TGTGCCTGGGGGGCCCGAGGAACTGAAGCTTTCTTT
abundance: .; d_gene: TRBD2; j_gene: TRBJ2-3; v_gene: TRBV7-3; CDR3aa: CASSLIAGEVDTQYF; CDR3nt: TGTGCCAGCAGCTTAATTGCGGGAGAGGTGGATACGCAGTATTTT
abundance: once; d_gene: TRBD2; j_gene: TRBJ2-3; v_gene: TRBV27; CDR3aa: CASSPGLAGAGWQYF; CDR3nt: TGTGCCAGCAGTCCAGGACTAGCGGGCGCAGGGTGGCAGTATTTT
abundance: many; d_gene: .; j_gene: TRBJ1-5; v_gene: TRBV20-1; CDR3aa: CSARDFGSNQPQHF; CDR3nt: TGCAGTGCTAGAGATTTCGGCAGCAATCAGCCCCAGCATTTT
abundance: many; d_gene: .; j_gene: TRBJ1-5; v_gene: TRBV11-3; CDR3aa: CASTWDDGALSNQPQHF; CDR3nt: TGTGCCAGCACCTGGGACGATGGGGCTCTTAGCAATCAGCCCCAGCATTTT
abundance: many; d_gene: .; j_gene: TRBJ2-3; v_gene: TRBV27; CDR3aa: CASSLFFGQPDTQYF; CDR3nt: TGTGCCAGCAGTTTATTTTTCGGACAGCCAGATACGCAGTATTTT
abundance: many; d_gene: .; j_gene: TRBJ2-5; v_gene: TRBV7-6; CDR3aa: CASSLASGETQYF; CDR3nt: TGTGCCAGCAGCTTAGCCTCCGGAGAGACCCAGTACTTC
abundance: many; d_gene: TRBD2; j_gene: TRBJ2-1; v_gene: TRBV6-2/TRBV6-3; CDR3aa: CASSDRTSGSLDEQFF; CDR3nt: TGTGCCAGCAGTGACCGGACTAGCGGGAGTCTTGATGAGCAGTTCTTC
abundance: .; d_gene: .; j_gene: TRBJ1-6; v_gene: TRBV18; CDR3aa: CASSPETGDNSPLHF; CDR3nt: TGTGCCAGCTCACCCGAGACAGGAGATAATTCACCCCTCCACTTT